This is a list of T cell receptor beta chains from one sample in a study of T cells in localized non-small cell lung cancer. Clones were sequenced by immunoSEQ multiplex PCR, and TCRdb holds only the in-frame ones, with some missing. Among under 25,000 clones listed, around 85% were seen once. The material was PBMCs, obtained before any cancer treatment. These receptor sequences come from a man between 40 and 69 years old with stage II squamous cell lung carcinoma. Both conserved end residues are part of each CDR3. Each record gives: D gene, J gene, V gene, clone size, CDR3 DNA, CDR3 protein. D genes are given only for firm matches. Clone size is shown for a subset of rows, as once, few, many or a class of expanded clone.

d_gene: TRBD2; j_gene: TRBJ2-7; v_gene: TRBV2; abundance: -; CDR3nt: TGTGCCAGCAGTTGGGAGGGCGAGCAGTACTTC; CDR3aa: CASSWEGEQYF
d_gene: TRBD1; j_gene: TRBJ1-1; v_gene: TRBV6-1; abundance: few; CDR3nt: TGTGCCAGCAGTGAACCGAACAGGGGGGAGACTTTCTTT; CDR3aa: CASSEPNRGETFF
d_gene: TRBD2; j_gene: TRBJ2-1; v_gene: TRBV27; abundance: -; CDR3nt: TGTGCCAGCAGTTTGAGGCCTAGCGGGAATGAGCAGTTCTTC; CDR3aa: CASSLRPSGNEQFF
d_gene: TRBD1; j_gene: TRBJ1-6; v_gene: TRBV6-5; abundance: -; CDR3nt: TGTGCCAGCAGTTACTTTTGGACAGGGGATAATTCACCCCTCCACTTT; CDR3aa: CASSYFWTGDNSPLHF
d_gene: TRBD1; j_gene: TRBJ1-1; v_gene: TRBV7-9; abundance: -; CDR3nt: TGTGCCAGCAGCTCTTCCCGACAGGGGCTTGAAGCTTTCTTT; CDR3aa: CASSSSRQGLEAFF
d_gene: TRBD2; j_gene: TRBJ2-7; v_gene: TRBV4-2; abundance: medium-sized; CDR3nt: TGTGCCAGCAGCCACTACGGGACTAGCGGGCTCTACGAGCAGTACTTC; CDR3aa: CASSHYGTSGLYEQYF
d_gene: -; j_gene: TRBJ1-2; v_gene: TRBV28; abundance: -; CDR3nt: TGTGCCAGCAGTTCGGGGACATTCGGCTACACCTTC; CDR3aa: CASSSGTFGYTF
d_gene: TRBD1; j_gene: TRBJ2-2; v_gene: TRBV5-4; abundance: -; CDR3nt: TGTGCCAGCAGCCTGACAGGGATCGGGGAGCTGTTTTTT; CDR3aa: CASSLTGIGELFF
d_gene: -; j_gene: TRBJ2-6; v_gene: TRBV30; abundance: -; CDR3nt: TGTGCCTGGAGGGGGTCTGGGGCCAACGTCCTGACTTTC; CDR3aa: CAWRGSGANVLTF
d_gene: TRBD2; j_gene: TRBJ2-2; v_gene: TRBV5-1; abundance: few; CDR3nt: TGCGCCAGCAGCTTGGCTGGTAGCGGGGCATCCGGGGAGCTGTTTTTT; CDR3aa: CASSLAGSGASGELFF
d_gene: TRBD1; j_gene: TRBJ1-2; v_gene: TRBV6-5; abundance: -; CDR3nt: TGTGCCAGCAGTTACACGACAGGGGCACCTTATGGCTACACCTTC; CDR3aa: CASSYTTGAPYGYTF
d_gene: TRBD2; j_gene: TRBJ2-7; v_gene: TRBV28; abundance: once; CDR3nt: TGTGCCAGCAGCATACCACTAGCGGGGGCCTCACAGCAGTACTTC; CDR3aa: CASSIPLAGASQQYF
d_gene: -; j_gene: TRBJ1-2; v_gene: TRBV19; abundance: -; CDR3nt: TGTGCCAGTAGTATAGATTCGGGGACGGGAATTTTTGGCTACACCTTC; CDR3aa: CASSIDSGTGIFGYTF
d_gene: -; j_gene: TRBJ1-2; v_gene: TRBV6-5; abundance: -; CDR3nt: TGTGCCAGCAGTCCCGACATGATTATTACCTATGGCTACACCTTC; CDR3aa: CASSPDMIITYGYTF
d_gene: -; j_gene: TRBJ1-1; v_gene: TRBV5-4; abundance: once; CDR3nt: TGTGCCAGCAGACCCCTAGTCGGAGTCGGCACTGAAGCTTTCTTT; CDR3aa: CASRPLVGVGTEAFF
d_gene: TRBD1; j_gene: TRBJ2-7; v_gene: TRBV28; abundance: -; CDR3nt: TGTGCCAGCAGACCGGGGACAGCGGATTCCTACGAGCAGTACTTC; CDR3aa: CASRPGTADSYEQYF
d_gene: -; j_gene: TRBJ1-1; v_gene: TRBV5-8; abundance: -; CDR3nt: TGTGCCAGCAGGAGGTCCCAGGGACTTACTGAAGCTTTCTTT; CDR3aa: CASRRSQGLTEAFF
d_gene: TRBD1; j_gene: TRBJ1-1; v_gene: TRBV2; abundance: -; CDR3nt: TGTGCCAGCAGTGAGGGCCCCGGACAGGCAACTGAAGCTTTCTTT; CDR3aa: CASSEGPGQATEAFF
d_gene: -; j_gene: TRBJ1-5; v_gene: TRBV6-6; abundance: -; CDR3nt: TGTGCCAGCAGTTACTCGATATTACGGGATCAGCCCCAGCATTTT; CDR3aa: CASSYSILRDQPQHF
d_gene: TRBD1; j_gene: TRBJ1-2; v_gene: TRBV7-9; abundance: -; CDR3nt: TGTGCCAGCAGCTTAGGGACAGGCCGGAATGGCTACACCTTC; CDR3aa: CASSLGTGRNGYTF
d_gene: -; j_gene: TRBJ2-3; v_gene: TRBV7-2; abundance: -; CDR3nt: TGTGCCAGCAGCTCGGGGAGTTTAATAAGAGGAGATACGCAGTATTTT; CDR3aa: CASSSGSLIRGDTQYF
d_gene: TRBD2; j_gene: TRBJ2-7; v_gene: TRBV28; abundance: -; CDR3nt: TGTGCCAGCAGGGGACTAGGAGGGCAACCCTACGAGCAGTACTTC; CDR3aa: CASRGLGGQPYEQYF
d_gene: -; j_gene: TRBJ2-1; v_gene: TRBV9; abundance: -; CDR3nt: TGTGCCAGCAGCGTAGTAGGTGGGGCGGGTTTCAATGAGCAGTTCTTC; CDR3aa: CASSVVGGAGFNEQFF
d_gene: -; j_gene: TRBJ2-2; v_gene: TRBV7-7; abundance: few; CDR3nt: TGTGCTAGCAGCTCAAGGGGGGGAGACACCGGGGAGCTGTTTTTT; CDR3aa: CASSSRGGDTGELFF
d_gene: TRBD1; j_gene: TRBJ2-7; v_gene: TRBV11-1; abundance: -; CDR3nt: TGTGCCAGCAGCCCGGGACAGCAAGGCTACGAGCAGTACTTC; CDR3aa: CASSPGQQGYEQYF
d_gene: TRBD2; j_gene: TRBJ2-3; v_gene: TRBV5-4; abundance: -; CDR3nt: TGTGCCAGCAGCTTGGCCGGACTAGCGAGCACAGATACGCAGTATTTT; CDR3aa: CASSLAGLASTDTQYF
d_gene: -; j_gene: TRBJ1-3; v_gene: TRBV27; abundance: medium-sized; CDR3nt: TGTGCCAGCAGCTTAGGGGGTCCCTTCTCTGGAAACACCATATATTTT; CDR3aa: CASSLGGPFSGNTIYF
d_gene: -; j_gene: TRBJ2-5; v_gene: TRBV5-1; abundance: -; CDR3nt: TGCGCCAGCAGCCTTTCCCAAGAGACCCAGTACTTC; CDR3aa: CASSLSQETQYF
d_gene: -; j_gene: TRBJ2-3; v_gene: TRBV6-6; abundance: -; CDR3nt: TGTGCCAGCAACGCACAAGATACGCAGTATTTT; CDR3aa: CASNAQDTQYF
d_gene: -; j_gene: TRBJ1-5; v_gene: TRBV4-3; abundance: -; CDR3nt: TGCGCCAGCAGCCAAGTAACTGGGGATCAGCCCCAGCATTTT; CDR3aa: CASSQVTGDQPQHF
d_gene: -; j_gene: TRBJ1-5; v_gene: TRBV11-1; abundance: once; CDR3nt: TGTGCCAGCAGCTCGGTGAGGATCGGCGAAAATCAGCCCCAGCATTTT; CDR3aa: CASSSVRIGENQPQHF
d_gene: TRBD1; j_gene: TRBJ2-7; v_gene: TRBV27; abundance: -; CDR3nt: TGTGCCAGCAGTGCAGGGGGATCCTACGAGCAGTACTTC; CDR3aa: CASSAGGSYEQYF
d_gene: TRBD2; j_gene: TRBJ2-2; v_gene: TRBV28; abundance: -; CDR3nt: TGTGCCAGCAGTCCCTGGACTAGCGGGAGGGTCGGGGAGCTGTTTTTT; CDR3aa: CASSPWTSGRVGELFF
d_gene: -; j_gene: TRBJ2-1; v_gene: TRBV2; abundance: -; CDR3nt: TGTGCCAGCAGTGAAGGCCAGGGTAATGAGCAGTTCTTC; CDR3aa: CASSEGQGNEQFF
d_gene: -; j_gene: TRBJ1-6; v_gene: TRBV5-5; abundance: -; CDR3nt: TGTGCCAGCAGCTCGACTCCTAATAGCAATTCACCCCTCCACTTT; CDR3aa: CASSSTPNSNSPLHF
d_gene: TRBD1; j_gene: TRBJ2-5; v_gene: TRBV5-5; abundance: -; CDR3nt: TGTGCCAGCAGACCTAGACAGGGAGAGACCCAGTACTTC; CDR3aa: CASRPRQGETQYF
d_gene: TRBD1; j_gene: TRBJ2-7; v_gene: TRBV30; abundance: -; CDR3nt: TGTGCCTGGAGTACGGGACAGGGGAACGAGCAGTACTTC; CDR3aa: CAWSTGQGNEQYF
d_gene: TRBD2; j_gene: TRBJ2-1; v_gene: TRBV2; abundance: -; CDR3nt: TGTGCCAGCAGTGAACTAGCGGGGGACAATGAGCAGTTCTTC; CDR3aa: CASSELAGDNEQFF
d_gene: TRBD1; j_gene: TRBJ2-7; v_gene: TRBV5-6; abundance: -; CDR3nt: TGTGCCAGCAGCAGGACAGGGGGCCTAGACGAGCAGTACTTC; CDR3aa: CASSRTGGLDEQYF
d_gene: -; j_gene: TRBJ1-3; v_gene: TRBV6-1; abundance: -; CDR3nt: TGTGCCAGCAGTGAAGAACCCTCAAACACCATATATTTT; CDR3aa: CASSEEPSNTIYF